This T cell receptor (beta chain) was identified during a study of CD4 T cells in relation to SARS-CoV-2 and coronaviruses (dated by TCRdb to 2020 to 2022). As for the study more broadly: In the ViraFEST assay, PBMCs were grown with antigen for approximately 10 days, and TCR beta CDR3s were then sequenced to identify antigen-specific clonal expansions. A different TCR-beta assay, based on Illumina, was used to sequence expansion assays from other donors in the study. Patient-derived lymphoblastoid cell lines were used to map the HLA restriction of shared crossreactive spike epitopes. At the level of individual TCR clonotypes, the study evaluated whether memory CD4+ T cells crossreact between the spike proteins of SARS-CoV-2 and those of common cold coronaviruses. An HIV-1 Nef peptide pool or a no-peptide culture served as the negative reference condition. The Adaptive Biotechnologies TCR-sequencing kit was used to sequence samples from a few pre-COVID donors and the naive versus memory experiments, while other data came from Illumina-based sequencing. What the authors observed across the whole study: Compared with monoreactive clones, crossreactive clones had significantly weaker SARS-CoV-2-driven expansion, a result consistent with antigenic imprinting. Because the crossreactivity analysis focused on spike protein, crossreactivity against other viral proteins was not assessed. Because no donor provided both pre-pandemic and post-infection samples, tracing the source of pre-existing responses was limited. About 65% of donors had memory CD4+ clonotypes that crossrecognized SARS-CoV-2 and at least one common cold coronavirus spike. The study was limited by small numbers of patients and tested TCRs.

CD4+ T cells from unexposed donors were collected before the COVID-19 pandemic (2011-2018). After around eleven days of culture, CD4+ T cells were isolated with the EasySep CD4+ T cell isolation kit. Unexposed donor CD4+ T cells were tested for reactivity to SARS-CoV-2 S and N and four common cold coronavirus spike pools, as cell number allowed. PBMCs were cultured at 1.5 million to 2 million per well in IMDM supplemented with roughly 5% human AB serum and 8 to 10 IU/ml IL-2. Half of the culture medium was replaced with fresh IL-2-containing medium on days 3 and 7. Each peptide culture condition was generally run in triplicate replicate wells. The leukapheresis product used for the unexposed donors was purchased from a commercial source. Ficoll-Paque PLUS gradient centrifugation was used to isolate PBMCs from either whole blood or leukapheresis product. PBMCs were either cryopreserved at -140 degrees C or used fresh in the expansion assay. The QIAamp Micro DNA Kit was used to extract genomic DNA from the CD4+ T cells.

The junction shows trimming of 5 bases on V and 7 bases on J, plus 12 bases between the germline ends. Taken from cysteine to phenylalanine, the CDR3 has 12 residues. Just the 36-base CDR3 DNA is kept, in frame starting at base 1. Reading the germline V gene (reference sequence) gives CDR1 LNHDA and CDR2 SQIVND. With respect to this clone: What antigen it recognizes has not been identified. No base-level quality is on record; no much larger clone is a single base apart.

Libraries came from the immunoSEQ multiplex PCR assay. On the authors' methods: Preprocessing removed nonproductive sequences and CDR3s not starting with C, not ending with F or W, or shorter than 7 amino acids. The MANAFEST web app was used to call antigen-specific clonotypes on the basis of expansion compared with the reference and with other culture wells. A clone was considered positive if the clone showed significant expansion compared with the reference culture in 2 of 3 replicate wells at an FDR below 0.05. For a clone to be considered positive, significant expansion relative to all other tandem wells and an odds ratio above 5 were also required. CDR3 homology was quantified as pairwise Levenshtein distance, calculated with the stringdist R package after three terminal residues were trimmed from each end. TCRdb carries this immuneACCESS record with in-frame sequences only. Its versions omit some clonotypes, under half of them owing to an unresolved V gene in the studies checked, with the rest unexplained. The DNA gave D and trimming, while V, J and clone size come from that table. The sample table contains 21,000 or so clones; only one count was recorded for around 76% of them. 29% of the sample is in the top ten clones.

The sequence links TRBV19 to TRBJ2-7, and the D gene may be TRBD1, 5 bases matching. The source material was CD4+ T cells from PBMCs, cultured in vitro. The source is a human donor in good health. At the DNA level, the sequence is TGTGCCAGTAGTCCATCAGGGCGGGAGCAGTACTTC. This codes for CASSPSGREQYF.